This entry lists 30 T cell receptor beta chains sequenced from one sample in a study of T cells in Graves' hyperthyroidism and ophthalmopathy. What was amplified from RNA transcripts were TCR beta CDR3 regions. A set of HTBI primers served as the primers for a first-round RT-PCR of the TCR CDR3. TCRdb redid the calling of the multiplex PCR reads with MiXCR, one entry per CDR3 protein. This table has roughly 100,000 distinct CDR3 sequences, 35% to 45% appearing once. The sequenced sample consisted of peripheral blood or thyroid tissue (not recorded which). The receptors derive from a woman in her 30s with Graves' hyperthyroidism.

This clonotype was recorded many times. The CDR3 loop reads CASSLWRGPNGSPLHF. The CDR3 DNA is TGTGCCAGCAGTTTATGGCGGGGGCCGAACGGCTCACCCCTCCACTTT. The chain uses TRBV28 and TRBJ1-6; D possibly corresponds to TRBD1 (6 bases). From germline, CDR1 is MDHEN and CDR2 SYDVKM. Trimming took 0 bases from V and 10 from J, leaving 16 bases between them. The CDR3 covers 16 residues.

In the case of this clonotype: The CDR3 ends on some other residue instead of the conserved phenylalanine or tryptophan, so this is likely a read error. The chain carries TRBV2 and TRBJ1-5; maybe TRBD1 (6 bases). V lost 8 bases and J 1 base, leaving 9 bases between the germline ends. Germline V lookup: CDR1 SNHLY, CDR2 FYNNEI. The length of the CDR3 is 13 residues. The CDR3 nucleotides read TGTGCCAGCGTAGGGGGGAGCAATCAGCCCCAGCATTAT. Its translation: CASVGGSNQPQHY.

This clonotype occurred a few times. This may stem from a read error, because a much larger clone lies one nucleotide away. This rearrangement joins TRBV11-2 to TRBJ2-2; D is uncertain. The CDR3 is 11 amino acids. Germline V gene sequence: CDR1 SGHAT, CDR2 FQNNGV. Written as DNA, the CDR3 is TGTGCCTGCAGCCCCCCCGGGGAGCTGTTTTTT. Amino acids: CACSPPGELFF.

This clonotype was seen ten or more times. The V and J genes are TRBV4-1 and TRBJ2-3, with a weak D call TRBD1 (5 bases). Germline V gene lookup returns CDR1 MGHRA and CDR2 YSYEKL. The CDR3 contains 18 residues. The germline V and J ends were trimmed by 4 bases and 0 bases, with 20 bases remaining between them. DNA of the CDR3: TGCGCCAGCAGCCGAAGAAAGGAATCGACAGTTAGCACAGATACGCAGTATTTT. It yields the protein CASSRRKESTVSTDTQYF.

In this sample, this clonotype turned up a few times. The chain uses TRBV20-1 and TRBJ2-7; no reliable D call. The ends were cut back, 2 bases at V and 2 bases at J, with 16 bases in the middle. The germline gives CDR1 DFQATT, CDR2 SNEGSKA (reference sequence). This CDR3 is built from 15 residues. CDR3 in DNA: TGCAGTGCTAGAATCGTCGCTAGTGGAGCCTACGAGCAGTACTTC. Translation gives CSARIVASGAYEQYF.

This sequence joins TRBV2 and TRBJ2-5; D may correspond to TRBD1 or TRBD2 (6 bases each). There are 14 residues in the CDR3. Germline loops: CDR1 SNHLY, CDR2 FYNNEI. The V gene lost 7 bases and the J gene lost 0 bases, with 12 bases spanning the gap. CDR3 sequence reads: CASTEGGYQETQYF. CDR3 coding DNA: TGTGCCAGCACCGAGGGGGGATACCAAGAGACCCAGTACTTC.

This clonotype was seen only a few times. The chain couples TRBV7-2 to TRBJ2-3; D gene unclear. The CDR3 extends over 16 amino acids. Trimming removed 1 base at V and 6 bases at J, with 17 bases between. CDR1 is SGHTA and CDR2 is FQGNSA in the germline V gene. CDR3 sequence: CASSLGVRSGGDTQYF. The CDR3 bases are TGTGCCAGCAGCTTAGGGGTTCGTTCCGGTGGGGATACGCAGTATTTT.

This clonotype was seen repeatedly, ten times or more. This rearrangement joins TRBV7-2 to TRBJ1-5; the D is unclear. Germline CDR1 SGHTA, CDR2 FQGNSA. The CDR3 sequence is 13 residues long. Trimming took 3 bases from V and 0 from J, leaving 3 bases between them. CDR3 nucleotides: TGTGCCAGCAGCTTGACTAGCAATCAGCCCCAGCATTTT. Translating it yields CASSLTSNQPQHF.

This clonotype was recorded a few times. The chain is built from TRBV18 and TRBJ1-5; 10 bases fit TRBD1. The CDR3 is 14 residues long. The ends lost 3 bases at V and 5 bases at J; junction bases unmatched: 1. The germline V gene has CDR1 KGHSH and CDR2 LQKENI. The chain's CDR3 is CASSPGTGDQPQHF. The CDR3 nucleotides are TGTGCCAGCTCACCCGGGACAGGGGATCAGCCCCAGCATTTT.

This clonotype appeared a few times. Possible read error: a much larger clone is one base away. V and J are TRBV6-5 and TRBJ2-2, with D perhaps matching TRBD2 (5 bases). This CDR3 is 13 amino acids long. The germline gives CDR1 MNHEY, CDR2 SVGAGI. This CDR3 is CASTGPNTGEQFF. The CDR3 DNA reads TGTGCCAGCACTGGACCGAACACCGGGGAGCAGTTTTTT.

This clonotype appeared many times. CDR3 sequence: CASSPSGTVGSYEQYF. CDR3 DNA sequence: TGCGCCAGCAGCCCATCCGGGACAGTGGGGTCCTACGAGCAGTACTTC. This rearrangement joins TRBV4-1 to TRBJ2-7; 7 bases are a match to TRBD1. The CDR3 is 16 amino acids. V was clipped by 4 bases and J by 1 base; unmatched bases: 10. From germline, CDR1 is MGHRA and CDR2 YSYEKL.

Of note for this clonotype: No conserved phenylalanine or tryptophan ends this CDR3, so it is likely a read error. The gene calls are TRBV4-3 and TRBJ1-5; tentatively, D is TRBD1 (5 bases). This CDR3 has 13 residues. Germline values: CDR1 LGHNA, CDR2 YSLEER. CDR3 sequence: CASGQGAGGPQHS. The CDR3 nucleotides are TGCGCCAGCGGCCAAGGGGCGGGTGGGCCCCAGCATTCT.

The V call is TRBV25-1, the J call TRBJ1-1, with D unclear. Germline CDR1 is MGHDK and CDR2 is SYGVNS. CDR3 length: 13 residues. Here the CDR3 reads CASQWTDNTEAFF. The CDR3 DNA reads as TGTGCTAGCCAATGGACGGATAACACTGAAGCTTTCTTT.

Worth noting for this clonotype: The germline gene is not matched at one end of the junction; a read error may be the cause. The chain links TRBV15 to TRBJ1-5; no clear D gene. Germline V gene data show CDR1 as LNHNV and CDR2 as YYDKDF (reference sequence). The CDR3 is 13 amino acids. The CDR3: CASGRARNQPRHF. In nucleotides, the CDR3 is TGTGCCAGCGGGCGGGCGAGGAATCAGCCCCGGCATTTT. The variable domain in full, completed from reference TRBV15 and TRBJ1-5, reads DAMVIQNPRYQVTQFGKPVTLSCSQTLNHNVMYWYQQKSSQAPKLLFHYYDKDFNNEADTPDNFQSRRPNTSFCFLDIRSPGLGDTAMYLCASGRARNQPRHFGDGTRLSIL.

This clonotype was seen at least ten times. The CDR3 nucleotides are TGTGCCAGCCGGAGGGGGCTTGTCACTGAAGCTTTCTTT. This encodes CASRRGLVTEAFF. V and J are TRBV6-5 and TRBJ1-1; 7 positions agree with TRBD1. The J segment lost 4 bases and the V segment lost 8 bases, leaving 7 bases of the junction unmatched. The V gene's germline CDR1 is MNHEY and CDR2 SVGAGI. The CDR3 runs to 13 residues.

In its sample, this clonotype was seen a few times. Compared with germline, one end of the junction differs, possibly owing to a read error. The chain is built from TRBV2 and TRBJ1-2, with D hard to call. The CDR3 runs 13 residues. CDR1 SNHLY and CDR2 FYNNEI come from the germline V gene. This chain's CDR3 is CASSEWADRSYAF. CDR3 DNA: TGTGCCAGCAGTGAGTGGGCAGATAGGAGCTACGCCTTC.

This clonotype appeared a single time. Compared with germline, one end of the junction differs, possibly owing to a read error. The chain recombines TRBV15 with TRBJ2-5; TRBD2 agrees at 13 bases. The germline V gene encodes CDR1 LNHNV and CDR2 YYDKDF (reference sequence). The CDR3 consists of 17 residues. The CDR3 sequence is CATSRHGGTSGKETQYF. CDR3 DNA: TGTGCCACCAGCAGACACGGAGGGACTAGCGGGAAAGAGACCCAGTACTTT.

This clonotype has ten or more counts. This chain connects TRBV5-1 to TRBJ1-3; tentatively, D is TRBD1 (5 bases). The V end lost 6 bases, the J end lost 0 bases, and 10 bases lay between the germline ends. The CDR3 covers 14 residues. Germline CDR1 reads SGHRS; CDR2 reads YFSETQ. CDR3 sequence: CASMPGGSGNTIYF. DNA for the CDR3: TGCGCCAGCATGCCGGGGGGCTCTGGAAACACCATATATTTT.

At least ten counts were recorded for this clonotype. The chain's CDR3 is CASLRDNSGNTIYF. The DNA of the CDR3 is TGTGCCAGCTTACGGGACAACTCTGGAAACACCATATATTTT. V usage is TRBV19 and J usage is TRBJ1-3, with a tentative D call TRBD1 (6 bases). The CDR3 extends over 14 amino acids. Trimming left V 9 bases short and J 0 bases short, with 12 bases between. Germline loops: CDR1 LNHDA, CDR2 SQIVND (reference sequence).

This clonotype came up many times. The CDR3 DNA reads TGTGCCAGCAGGACCCGACAGGGAACTAATGAAAAACTGTTTTTT. Translating it yields CASRTRQGTNEKLFF. The chain recombines TRBV6-6 with TRBJ1-4, with 7 bases identical to TRBD1. Germline loops: CDR1 MNHNY, CDR2 SVGAGI (reference sequence). Trimming removed 6 bases from V and 1 base from J; junction bases left unmatched: 5. The CDR3 contains 15 residues.

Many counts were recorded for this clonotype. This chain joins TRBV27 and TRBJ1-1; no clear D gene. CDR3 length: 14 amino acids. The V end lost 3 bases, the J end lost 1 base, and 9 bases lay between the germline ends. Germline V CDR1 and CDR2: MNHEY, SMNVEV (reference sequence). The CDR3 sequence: CASSFSQTNTEAFF. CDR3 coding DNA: TGTGCCAGCAGTTTTTCACAAACGAACACTGAAGCTTTCTTT.

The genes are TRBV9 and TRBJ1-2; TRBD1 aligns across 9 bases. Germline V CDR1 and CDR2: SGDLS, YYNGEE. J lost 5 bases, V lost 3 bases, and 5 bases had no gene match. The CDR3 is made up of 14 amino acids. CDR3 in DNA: TGTGCCAGCAGCGCACAGGGGGCCCGGTATGGCTACACCTTC. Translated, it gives CASSAQGARYGYTF.

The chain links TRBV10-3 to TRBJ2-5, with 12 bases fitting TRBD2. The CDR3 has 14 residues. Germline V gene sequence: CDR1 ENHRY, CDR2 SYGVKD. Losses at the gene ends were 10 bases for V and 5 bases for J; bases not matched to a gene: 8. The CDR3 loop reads CASLAGGPGETQYF. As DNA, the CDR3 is TGTGCCAGTCTAGCGGGAGGGCCTGGCGAGACCCAGTACTTC.

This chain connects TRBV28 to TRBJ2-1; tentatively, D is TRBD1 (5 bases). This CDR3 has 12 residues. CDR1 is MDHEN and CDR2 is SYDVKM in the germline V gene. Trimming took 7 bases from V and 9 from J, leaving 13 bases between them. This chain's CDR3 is CASTSQGFEQFF. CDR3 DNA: TGTGCCAGCACATCCCAGGGTTTTGAGCAGTTCTTC.

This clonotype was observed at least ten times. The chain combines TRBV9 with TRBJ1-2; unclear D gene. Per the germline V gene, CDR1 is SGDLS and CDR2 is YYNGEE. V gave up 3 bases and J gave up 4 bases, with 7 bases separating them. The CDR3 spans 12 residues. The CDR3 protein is CASSGFLYGYTF. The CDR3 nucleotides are TGTGCCAGCAGCGGTTTTCTCTATGGCTACACCTTC.

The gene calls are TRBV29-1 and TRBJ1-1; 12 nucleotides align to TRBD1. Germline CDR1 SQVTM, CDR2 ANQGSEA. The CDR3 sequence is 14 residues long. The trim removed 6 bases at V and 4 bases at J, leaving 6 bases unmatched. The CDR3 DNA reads TGCAGCGTCGGGACAGGGGGCAGGAGCACTGAAGCTTTCTTT. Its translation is CSVGTGGRSTEAFF.

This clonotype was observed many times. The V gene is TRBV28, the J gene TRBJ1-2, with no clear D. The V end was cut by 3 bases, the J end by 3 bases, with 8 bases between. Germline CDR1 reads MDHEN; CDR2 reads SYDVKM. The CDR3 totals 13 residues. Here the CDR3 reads CASSLVAYYGYTF. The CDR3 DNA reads TGTGCCAGCAGTTTGGTAGCGTACTATGGCTACACCTTC.

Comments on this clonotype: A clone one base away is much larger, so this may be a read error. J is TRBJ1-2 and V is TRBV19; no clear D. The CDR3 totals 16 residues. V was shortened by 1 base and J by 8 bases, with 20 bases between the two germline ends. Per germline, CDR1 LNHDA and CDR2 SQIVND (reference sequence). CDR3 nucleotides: TGTGCCAGTAGTATAGTGAGGAGCCCAGATTTGAGGGGCTACACCTTC. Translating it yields CASSIVRSPDLRGYTF.

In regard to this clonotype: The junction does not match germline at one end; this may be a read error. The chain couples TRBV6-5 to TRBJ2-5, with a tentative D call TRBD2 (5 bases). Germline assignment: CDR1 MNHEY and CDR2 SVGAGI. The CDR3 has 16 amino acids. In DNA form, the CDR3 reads TGCGCCAGCAGTCCCGAGGCGGCCGGGGAGCAAGAGACCCAGTACTTC. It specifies CASSPEAAGEQETQYF.

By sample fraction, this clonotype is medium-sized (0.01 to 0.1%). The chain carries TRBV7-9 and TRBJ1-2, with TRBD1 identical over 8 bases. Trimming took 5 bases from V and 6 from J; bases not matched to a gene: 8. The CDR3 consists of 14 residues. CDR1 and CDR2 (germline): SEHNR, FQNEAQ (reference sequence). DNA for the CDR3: TGTGCCAGCAGCCACGGACAGGGCCCCGATGGCTACACCTTC. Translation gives CASSHGQGPDGYTF.